The rows below give T cell receptor beta chains drawn from one sample of a study of cytomegalovirus exposure and HLA in healthy donors. Clones were sequenced by immunoSEQ multiplex PCR, and TCRdb holds only the in-frame ones, with some missing. The sample records about 150,000 clones, around four fifths being singletons. The sequenced material came from PBMCs. The source of these receptors is a man between 18 and 29 years old in good health and CMV-seronegative. CDR3s include the opening cysteine and the closing phenylalanine or tryptophan. A D gene is named only where the DNA matches it firmly. The size of a clone is reported for some rows only, either as once, few or many, or as a class for expanded clones.

V: TRBV4-1; length: 14; J: TRBJ1-1; size: once; D: TRBD1; DNA: TGCGCCAGCAGCCAGTCCAACAGGGGGACTGAAGCTTTCTTT; CDR3: CASSQSNRGTEAFF
V: TRBV5-5; length: 18; J: TRBJ2-1; size: -; D: TRBD2; DNA: TGTGCCAGCAGCTTGAGACCAGCCAGACTAGCGGGATTGATTGAGCAGTTCTTC; CDR3: CASSLRPARLAGLIEQFF
V: TRBV5-1; length: 14; J: TRBJ2-7; size: -; D: TRBD2; DNA: TGCGCCAGCAGCTCTACTAGCGGGAGCTACGAGCAGTACTTC; CDR3: CASSSTSGSYEQYF
V: TRBV7-3; length: 16; J: TRBJ2-3; size: -; D: TRBD2; DNA: TGTGCCAGCAGCTCCCGACTAGCGGAGAGCACAGATACGCAGTATTTT; CDR3: CASSSRLAESTDTQYF
V: TRBV9; length: 14; J: TRBJ2-5; size: -; D: -; DNA: TGTGCCAGCAGCGTACCACAGGGTCACGGGACCCAGTACTTC; CDR3: CASSVPQGHGTQYF
V: TRBV13; length: 18; J: TRBJ1-4; size: -; D: -; DNA: TGTGCCAGCAGCTTAGAGGGAGAGATCCCAGCAACTAATGAAAAACTGTTTTTT; CDR3: CASSLEGEIPATNEKLFF
V: TRBV4-1; length: 17; J: TRBJ2-4; size: -; D: -; DNA: TGCGCCAGCAGCCAAGGGGGCTCTAAGGTAGCCAAAAACATTCAGTACTTC; CDR3: CASSQGGSKVAKNIQYF
V: TRBV11-3; length: 18; J: TRBJ2-2; size: -; D: TRBD2; DNA: TGTGCCAGCAGCTCCTCGGAACAGCGGGAGCTGAACACCGGGGAGCTGTTTTTT; CDR3: CASSSSEQRELNTGELFF
V: TRBV6-5; length: 13; J: TRBJ1-5; size: once; D: -; DNA: TGTGCCAGCGGTCGGGGGGCCTATCAGCCCCAGCATTTT; CDR3: CASGRGAYQPQHF
V: TRBV9; length: 15; J: TRBJ2-2; size: -; D: -; DNA: TGTGCCAGCAGCGTAGTTAGTGGCGGCACCGGGGAGCTGTTTTTT; CDR3: CASSVVSGGTGELFF
V: TRBV4-3; length: 15; J: TRBJ2-2; size: once; D: -; DNA: TGCGCCAGCAGCCAAGAATGGAGCGATCCCGGGGAGCTGTTTTTT; CDR3: CASSQEWSDPGELFF
V: TRBV28; length: 14; J: TRBJ1-2; size: once; D: -; DNA: TGTGCCAGCAGTCAAGGAGGCTTAGACTATGGCTACACCTTC; CDR3: CASSQGGLDYGYTF
V: TRBV9; length: 15; J: TRBJ2-7; size: -; D: TRBD1; DNA: TGTGCCAGCAGCCGCACAGGGGGGAGCTCCTACGAGCAGTACTTC; CDR3: CASSRTGGSSYEQYF
V: TRBV9; length: 13; J: TRBJ2-3; size: -; D: -; DNA: TGTGCCAGCAGCCCTAAGAACTCGGATACGCAGTATTTT; CDR3: CASSPKNSDTQYF
V: TRBV10-3; length: 14; J: TRBJ2-5; size: -; D: TRBD1; DNA: TGTGCCATCAGTCAGACAGGGACGCGAGAGACCCAGTACTTC; CDR3: CAISQTGTRETQYF
V: TRBV5-1; length: 12; J: TRBJ1-2; size: -; D: -; DNA: TGCGCCAGCAGCTTGGTGCCAGGGGAATACACCTTC; CDR3: CASSLVPGEYTF
V: TRBV2; length: 16; J: TRBJ1-1; size: -; D: TRBD1; DNA: TGTGCCAGCAGTGGCCCGGGACAGGGGCTGAACACTGAAGCTTTCTTT; CDR3: CASSGPGQGLNTEAFF
V: TRBV28; length: 14; J: TRBJ1-5; size: -; D: TRBD1; DNA: TGTGCCAGCAGTCCCTTCGACAGGGGTCAGCCCCAGCATTTT; CDR3: CASSPFDRGQPQHF
V: TRBV6-5; length: 15; J: TRBJ2-2; size: -; D: -; DNA: TGTGCCAGCAGTACCCCGACAGAAAGGGGCGGGGAGCTGTTTTTT; CDR3: CASSTPTERGGELFF
V: TRBV5-5; length: 15; J: TRBJ2-6; size: -; D: -; DNA: TGTGCCAGCAGCTTGGGGGGCCTTGAGGCCAACGTCCTGACTTTC; CDR3: CASSLGGLEANVLTF
V: TRBV9; length: 15; J: TRBJ2-7; size: -; D: TRBD1; DNA: TGTGCCAGCAGCGAGAGGACAGGGGCCCCCTACGAGCAGTACTTC; CDR3: CASSERTGAPYEQYF
V: TRBV14; length: 16; J: TRBJ2-5; size: -; D: TRBD2; DNA: TGTGCCAGCAGCGTCCGACTAGCGGACTGGGGGGAGACCCAGTACTTC; CDR3: CASSVRLADWGETQYF
V: TRBV13; length: 19; J: TRBJ2-5; size: -; D: TRBD1; DNA: TGTGCCAGCAGCTTAAGGCCCTGGGTGGGGGGACAGGGACAAGAGACCCAGTACTTC; CDR3: CASSLRPWVGGQGQETQYF
V: TRBV5-1; length: 14; J: TRBJ1-2; size: once; D: -; DNA: TGCGCCAGCAGCTTGTCAGAATCTAACTATGGCTACACCTTC; CDR3: CASSLSESNYGYTF
V: TRBV29-1; length: 12; J: TRBJ2-2; size: -; D: -; DNA: TGCAGCGTAGAGACTACCACCGGGGAGCTGTTTTTT; CDR3: CSVETTTGELFF
V: TRBV28; length: 15; J: TRBJ2-5; size: -; D: TRBD1; DNA: TGTGCCAGCAGCACCGGGACAGGGGGGAGAGAGACCCAGTACTTC; CDR3: CASSTGTGGRETQYF
V: TRBV9; length: 14; J: TRBJ1-6; size: -; D: -; DNA: TGTGCCAGCAGCGTAGGCCCGGGAGATTCACCCCTCCACTTT; CDR3: CASSVGPGDSPLHF
V: TRBV28; length: 18; J: TRBJ1-1; size: -; D: TRBD1; DNA: TGTGCCAGCAGTCTCCGGACAGCCAGGGGGCCAAACGTTGACGGAGCTTTCTTT; CDR3: CASSLRTARGPNVDGAFF
V: TRBV5-1; length: 15; J: TRBJ2-1; size: few; D: TRBD1; DNA: TGCGCCAGCAGCTTATGGACAGGGGGCGAGAATGAGCAGTTCTTC; CDR3: CASSLWTGGENEQFF
V: TRBV28; length: 14; J: TRBJ2-1; size: -; D: TRBD2; DNA: TGTGCCAGCAGTTTCCGACTAGCCGGCAATGAGCAGTTCTTC; CDR3: CASSFRLAGNEQFF
V: TRBV28; length: 15; J: TRBJ1-2; size: -; D: TRBD1; DNA: TGTGCCAGCAGCATACGGGACAGGGGGCAAGATGGCTACACCTTC; CDR3: CASSIRDRGQDGYTF
V: TRBV5-1; length: 16; J: TRBJ2-5; size: few; D: TRBD1; DNA: TGCGCCAGCAGCTTGGTGCCCCAGGGGGCAGGGGAGACCCAGTACTTC; CDR3: CASSLVPQGAGETQYF
V: TRBV9; length: 15; J: TRBJ1-3; size: -; D: TRBD1; DNA: TGTGCCAGCAGCGCAGACAGGGGCTCTGGAAACACCATATATTTT; CDR3: CASSADRGSGNTIYF
V: TRBV19; length: 16; J: TRBJ1-5; size: -; D: -; DNA: TGTGCCAGTAGTACTAGGTGGCAGTCTAGCAATCAGCCCCAGCATTTT; CDR3: CASSTRWQSSNQPQHF
V: TRBV5-5; length: 13; J: TRBJ1-1; size: -; D: -; DNA: TGTGCCAGCAGCTTTAACATTAACACTGAAGCTTTCTTT; CDR3: CASSFNINTEAFF
V: TRBV30; length: 15; J: TRBJ1-4; size: -; D: TRBD1; DNA: TGTGCCTGGAGGAGGCCGACAGGGCTTTTCGTAAAACTGTTTTTT; CDR3: CAWRRPTGLFVKLFF
V: TRBV28; length: 13; J: TRBJ2-7; size: -; D: TRBD2; DNA: TGTGCCAGCCTCGGGACTAGCGACTACGAGCAGTACTTC; CDR3: CASLGTSDYEQYF
V: TRBV30; length: 13; J: TRBJ1-4; size: -; D: -; DNA: TGTGCCTGGAGGGAGGACTTCGGGGAAAAACTGTTTTTT; CDR3: CAWREDFGEKLFF
V: TRBV28; length: 11; J: TRBJ1-1; size: -; D: -; DNA: TGTGCCAGCAGGACTAACACTGAAGCTTTCTTT; CDR3: CASRTNTEAFF
V: TRBV5-4; length: 16; J: TRBJ2-3; size: -; D: TRBD1; DNA: TGTGCCAGCAGCTTGGGGCAGGGGGCTTTCTCAGATACGCAGTATTTT; CDR3: CASSLGQGAFSDTQYF
V: TRBV25-1; length: 12; J: TRBJ2-7; size: -; D: -; DNA: TGTGCCAGCAGTGCCGCTACCTACGAGCAGTACTTC; CDR3: CASSAATYEQYF
V: TRBV4-1; length: 15; J: TRBJ1-6; size: -; D: TRBD1; DNA: TGCGCCAGCAGCCAAACCGGGACAGGGCATTCACCCCTCCACTTT; CDR3: CASSQTGTGHSPLHF
V: TRBV19; length: 12; J: TRBJ1-1; size: once; D: TRBD1; DNA: TGTGCCAGTAGTGTCCAGGGGGTTGAAGCTTTCTTT; CDR3: CASSVQGVEAFF
V: TRBV19; length: 15; J: TRBJ1-1; size: -; D: TRBD1; DNA: TGTGCCAGTAAGGTCGGACAGGGATTGAACACTGAAGCTTTCTTT; CDR3: CASKVGQGLNTEAFF
V: TRBV10-3; length: 13; J: TRBJ2-1; size: -; D: -; DNA: TGTGCCATCAGCCCAAGGCAGGGCAATGAGCAGTTCTTC; CDR3: CAISPRQGNEQFF
V: TRBV11-2; length: 12; J: TRBJ1-4; size: -; D: -; DNA: TGTGCCAGCAGCCCCCTCGATGAAAAACTGTTTTTT; CDR3: CASSPLDEKLFF